These T cell receptor beta chains were read from a single sample in a study of blood T cell repertoires in COVID-19. TCRdb keeps only in-frame clones here, not all; method: immunoSEQ multiplex PCR. The sample yields some 200,000 clones, approximately 80% seen once. The specimen was peripheral blood. The receptors were sampled from a woman older than 75 with acute or convalescent COVID-19. Both conserved end residues are trimmed from each CDR3.

v_gene	j_gene	CDR3aa
TRBV6-6	TRBJ1-6	ASSYAGEGSPLH
TRBV2	TRBJ2-5	ASSPSSGVQETQY
TRBV7-9	TRBJ2-3	ASSRGLAGGLYTDTQY
TRBV30	TRBJ1-2	AWLLPNGYT
TRBV7-9	TRBJ2-1	ASSLGLGGSSYNEQF
TRBV29-1	TRBJ1-1	SVRYGGNTEAF
TRBV15	TRBJ2-1	ATSRPGQDFYNEQF
TRBV3-1/TRBV3-2	TRBJ2-5	ASSLRTSGYQETQY
TRBV10-3	TRBJ1-6	AISEHDAGRSSYNSPLH
TRBV5-1	TRBJ1-5	ASSLGGGNQPQH
TRBV6-6	TRBJ1-1	ASSRPTGGGGSFTEAF
TRBV5-5	TRBJ1-6	ASSLGDRVSPLH
TRBV5-6	TRBJ2-6	ASSLLAGGHGANVLT
TRBV6-5	TRBJ2-7	ASKQLTLMEQY
TRBV28	TRBJ2-5	ASSKTGYQETQY
TRBV29-1	TRBJ2-7	SVTGGGSYEQY
TRBV27	TRBJ2-3	ASSSPTQAGGTDTQY
TRBV11-2	TRBJ2-7	ASSSLAGITYEQY
TRBV5-1	TRBJ1-1	ASSLAAGREAEAF
TRBV28	TRBJ2-7	ASSLSTYEQY
TRBV10-2	TRBJ2-3	ASSAQKDTQY
TRBV20-1	TRBJ1-1	SASWTGPNTEAF
TRBV6-1	TRBJ2-7	ASSELAGAPLEQY
TRBV7-6	TRBJ1-3	ASSLLGTGGTGNTIY
TRBV7-8	TRBJ2-7	ASSLGQGFYEQY
TRBV6-1	TRBJ1-2	ASSEAESGQPYGYT
TRBV20-1	TRBJ2-7	SASGTSDYEQY
TRBV7-9	TRBJ2-7	ASSVTGRGSSYEQY
TRBV25-1	TRBJ2-2	ASSDRTAAGGELF
TRBV7-9	TRBJ1-2	ASSQRQGANYGYT
TRBV5-1	TRBJ1-4	ASSSQTGSEKLF
TRBV3-1/TRBV3-2	TRBJ2-7	ASEPGQGRYEQY
TRBV30	TRBJ1-4	AWSAQGVEKLF
TRBV18	TRBJ2-7	ASSSGQGFDEQY
TRBV5-5	TRBJ2-7	ASSLNTDTGYEQY
TRBV30	TRBJ2-7	AWSQEYEQY
TRBV6-6	TRBJ2-3	ASRNSGSSADTQY